This entry lists 20 T cell receptor beta chains sequenced from one sample in a study of blood T cell repertoires in COVID-19. The data were produced by immunoSEQ multiplex PCR, yet TCRdb's version contains in-frame clones alone and is incomplete. The sample contains more than 200,000 clones, roughly 90% of which appear only once. Sequencing input: peripheral blood. These receptors were collected from a woman in her 40s who had recovered from COVID-19.

This chain links TRBV19 with TRBJ2-3; TRBD1 agrees at 7 bases. CDR3 length: 14 amino acids. Losses at the gene ends were 4 bases for V and 2 bases for J; bases not matched to a gene: 3. Germline V gene lookup returns CDR1 LNHDA and CDR2 SQIVND (reference sequence). Here the CDR3 reads CASSRTGATDTQYF. Here the CDR3 DNA reads TGTGCCAGTAGTAGGACAGGAGCCACAGATACGCAGTATTTT.

The V gene is TRBV27, the J gene TRBJ2-7; D uncertain. Germline V CDR1 and CDR2: MNHEY, SMNVEV (reference sequence). Trimming left V 3 bases short and J 3 bases short, with 9 bases between. The CDR3 runs 13 residues. CDR3 nucleotide sequence: TGTGCCAGCAGTTTTGGGCAGTTCTACGAGCAGTACTTC. Its translation is CASSFGQFYEQYF.

This clone is categorized as large (0.1 to 1%). The rearrangement links TRBV24-1 to TRBJ2-2, with 10 bases that match TRBD2. V gave up 2 bases and J gave up 5 bases; unmatched junction bases: 4. Germline-derived CDR1 and CDR2 are KGHDR and SFDVKD. CDR3 length: 16 residues. CDR3 protein: CATSDSLAGETGELFF. The CDR3 bases are TGTGCCACCAGTGATTCCCTAGCGGGAGAGACCGGGGAGCTGTTTTTT.

The chain carries TRBV4-1 and TRBJ1-1, with 7 bases lining up with TRBD1. Germline CDR1 reads MGHRA; CDR2 reads YSYEKL. This CDR3 contains 15 residues. V shed 4 bases and J 3 bases; nucleotides not matched to a gene: 8. CDR3 coding DNA: TGCGCCAGCAGCCGACCCGACAGGGATGACACTGAAGCTTTCTTT. Its protein product is CASSRPDRDDTEAFF.

The chain joins TRBV6-5 to TRBJ2-7, with 7 bases aligning to TRBD1. V lost 0 bases, J lost 5 bases, and 7 bases stayed unmatched. The CDR3 has 15 residues. From germline, CDR1 is MNHEY and CDR2 SVGAGI. The CDR3 region has the DNA TGTGCCAGCAGTTACTCGAGGGAGACAGGGCACGAGCAGTACTTC. Amino acids: CASSYSRETGHEQYF.

The J gene is TRBJ1-1, the V gene TRBV4-1, with a weak D call TRBD1 (5 bases). V was trimmed by 1 base and J by 4 bases, leaving 13 bases between them. CDR1 and CDR2 (germline): MGHRA, YSYEKL. The CDR3 consists of 15 residues. The CDR3 spells CASSQAFAGRTEAFF. Written as DNA, the CDR3 is TGCGCCAGCAGCCAAGCCTTCGCGGGGCGCACTGAAGCTTTCTTT.

This chain's CDR3 is CSVEEEGDRKYGYTF. The DNA of the CDR3 is TGCAGCGTTGAAGAAGAAGGAGACAGAAAGTATGGCTACACCTTC. The chain recombines TRBV29-1 with TRBJ1-2; perhaps TRBD1 as D (5 bases). Trimming shortened V by 0 bases and J by 5 bases, and 16 bases separated the two germline ends. The CDR3 loop spans 15 amino acids. Germline-derived CDR1 and CDR2 are SQVTM and ANQGSEA. The full variable domain, completed using reference TRBV29-1 and TRBJ1-2, is SAVISQKPSRDICQRGTSLTIQCQVDSQVTMMFWYRQQPGQSLTLIATANQGSEATYESGFVIDKFPISRPNLTFSTLTVSNMSPEDSSIYLCSVEEEGDRKYGYTFGSGTRLTVV.

The chain uses TRBV5-6 and TRBJ2-5; no clear D gene. CDR1 and CDR2 (germline): SGHDT, YYEEEE. Trimming removed 4 bases at V and 1 base at J, with 11 bases between. The CDR3 runs 14 residues. CDR3: CASSPESSQETQYF. DNA of the CDR3: TGTGCCAGCAGCCCGGAGTCCAGCCAAGAGACCCAGTACTTC.

This clone was detected only once. The CDR3 sequence: CASSLGDRQETQYF. The CDR3 DNA follows: TGTGCCAGCAGCTTGGGGGACAGACAAGAGACCCAGTACTTC. The rearrangement joins TRBV5-4 to TRBJ2-5, with TRBD1 matching over 7 bases. Germline-derived CDR1 and CDR2 are SGHNT and YYREEE (reference sequence). The trim removed 0 bases at V and 2 bases at J, leaving 1 base unmatched. This CDR3 contains 14 residues.

J is TRBJ2-5 and V is TRBV5-4, with 15 nucleotides matching TRBD2. Germline V gene data show CDR1 as SGHNT and CDR2 as YYREEE (reference sequence). CDR3 length: 16 residues. Trimming cost V 5 bases and J 5 bases; bases outside gene matches: 7. Here the CDR3 reads CASRRGLAGGAETQYF. CDR3 in DNA: TGTGCCAGCAGACGAGGACTAGCGGGGGGGGCGGAGACCCAGTACTTC.

The V gene is TRBV6-1, the J gene TRBJ2-1; 9 bases match TRBD2. The germline gives CDR1 MNHNS, CDR2 SASEGT. The CDR3 is 15 amino acids. Germline trimming cut 3 bases from V and 7 bases from J; bases unmatched to any gene: 7. The CDR3 spells CASSELWLAGNEQFF. The DNA for the CDR3 is TGTGCCAGCAGTGAGTTATGGCTAGCGGGGAATGAGCAGTTCTTC.

Here the CDR3 DNA reads TGCAGTGCTAGTAGGGGTCGAGCTGGTGAGACCCAGTACTTC. Encoded protein: CSASRGRAGETQYF. This chain links TRBV20-1 with TRBJ2-5, with D perhaps TRBD1 (5 bases). Trimming stripped 3 bases from V and 5 bases from J, with 16 bases between. The CDR3 has 14 amino acids. CDR1 and CDR2 from the germline V gene are DFQATT and SNEGSKA (reference sequence).

The chain is built from TRBV19 and TRBJ1-5; 8 positions agree with TRBD1. V lost 7 bases and J lost 3; bases outside the gene matches: 5. Germline CDR1 and CDR2: LNHDA and SQIVND (reference sequence). The CDR3 length is 14 residues. CDR3: CASTSTGDNQPQHF. The CDR3 DNA is TGTGCCAGTACCTCGACAGGGGACAATCAGCCCCAGCATTTT.

This chain connects TRBV19 to TRBJ1-2; the match to TRBD1 covers 9 bases. The germline V gene encodes CDR1 LNHDA and CDR2 SQIVND (reference sequence). CDR3 length equals 14 residues. With V trimmed by 5 bases and J by 4 bases, 5 bases remained unmatched. The CDR3 nucleotides are TGTGCCAGTAGTCCGGACAGGGGAGTCTATGGCTACACCTTC. It yields the protein CASSPDRGVYGYTF. The full variable domain, rest sourced from reference TRBV19 and TRBJ1-2, is DGGITQSPKYLFRKEGQNVTLSCEQNLNHDAMYWYRQDPGQGLRLIYYSQIVNDFQKGDIAEGYSVSREKKESFPLTVTSAQKNPTAFYLCASSPDRGVYGYTFGSGTRLTVV.

The chain joins TRBV6-5 to TRBJ2-2, with TRBD1 matching over 9 bases. The CDR3 contains 15 residues. Germline loops: CDR1 MNHEY, CDR2 SVGAGI. V shed 4 bases and J 6 bases; nucleotides not matched to a gene: 6. CDR3 protein: CASSLGTGRAGELFF. The CDR3 DNA follows: TGTGCCAGCAGTTTGGGGACAGGGAGGGCCGGGGAGCTGTTTTTT.

The V call is TRBV3-1 (or the pseudogene TRBV3-2), the J call TRBJ2-7; 8 bases line up with TRBD1. V shed 3 bases and J 5 bases; nucleotides not matched to a gene: 3. CDR1 is LGHDT and CDR2 is YNNKEL in the germline V gene (reference sequence). This CDR3 is 13 amino acids long. The CDR3 DNA follows: TGTGCCAGCAGCCAGGACAGGGTACACGAGCAGTACTTC. It encodes CASSQDRVHEQYF.

The chain couples TRBV4-3 to TRBJ2-3, with 9 bases identical to TRBD2. CDR1 and CDR2 from the germline V gene are LGHNA and YSLEER. The J segment lost 7 bases and the V segment lost 3 bases, leaving 8 bases of the junction unmatched. The CDR3 sequence is 15 residues long. The CDR3 loop is CASSQGTSYGNTQYF. Written as DNA, the CDR3 is TGCGCCAGCAGCCAGGGGACTAGCTACGGTAATACGCAGTATTTT.

The rearrangement joins TRBV7-2 to TRBJ1-4; 8 bases are shared with TRBD1. J lost 3 bases, V lost 5 bases, and 5 bases had no gene match. The CDR3 sequence is 15 residues long. Germline loops: CDR1 SGHTA, CDR2 FQGNSA. The CDR3 nucleotides read TGTGCCAGCAGCCTGAAGACAGGGGCTAATGAAAAACTGTTTTTT. This codes for CASSLKTGANEKLFF.

In DNA form, the CDR3 reads TGTGCCAGCAGCACGACTAGGGGAAGCTCCTACGAGCAGTACTTC. It is translated as CASSTTRGSSYEQYF. The chain has TRBV11-3 and TRBJ2-7; D perhaps matches TRBD2 (6 bases). The CDR3 runs 15 residues. From germline, CDR1 is SGHNT and CDR2 YENEEA. V lost 5 bases, J lost 0 bases, and 14 bases lay in between.

This chain links TRBV2 with TRBJ1-5; D remains unclear. CDR1 is SNHLY, CDR2 FYNNEI, per germline. The CDR3 length is 14 residues. Trimming removed 11 bases from V and 0 bases from J, with 14 bases in between. CDR3 protein: CASQNQYSNQPQHF. CDR3 nucleotides: TGTGCCTCCCAAAACCAGTATAGCAATCAGCCCCAGCATTTT.